This is a list of T cell receptor beta chains from one sample in a study of human T cells and chemical hapten exposure. TCRdb processed the RACE reads anew with MiXCR; each CDR3 protein has one entry. The sample lists roughly 130,000 distinct CDR3 sequences, about 9% seen once, with around 1.7% in the top ten. The sequenced material came from whole blood. These receptors originate from a male donor in good health. Some clones in this sample may be carry-over from other donors' samples. The CDR3 runs from the conserved cysteine through the conserved F or W. A D gene is named only where the DNA matches it firmly. Clone size is shown for a subset of rows, as once, few, many or a class of expanded clone.

j_call	d_call	v_call	clone_size	cdr3_length	cdr3_nt	cdr3_aa
TRBJ1-6	TRBD1	TRBV18	many	16	TGTGCCAGCTCACAGAGTCCAGGGACAGACAATTCACCCCTCCACTTT	CASSQSPGTDNSPLHF
TRBJ1-5	NA	TRBV7-2	NA	15	TGTGCCAGCAGCTTAGGCAGCGGAACAAATCAGCCCCAGCATTTT	CASSLGSGTNQPQHF
TRBJ1-5	NA	TRBV5-1	NA	15	TGCGCCAGCAGCCCGACAGGTACCAGCAATCAGCCCCAGCATTTT	CASSPTGTSNQPQHF
TRBJ1-5	NA	TRBV5-6	NA	15	TGTGTCAGCAGCTTGTGGGGTGGCAGCAATCAGCCCCAGCATTTT	CVSSLWGGSNQPQHF
TRBJ2-7	NA	TRBV25-1	few	15	TGTGCCAGCAGTGAATTTATGGCTGGAGCCTACGAGCAGTACTTC	CASSEFMAGAYEQYF
TRBJ2-7	NA	TRBV20-1	NA	15	TGCAGTGCTAGACCCCCGGGGGCAGCCTCCTACGAGCAGTACTTC	CSARPPGAASYEQYF
TRBJ2-1	TRBD1	TRBV2	few	16	TGTGCCAGCAATTCTCAGCCGGGACAGGGGGCTAATGAGCAGTTCTTC	CASNSQPGQGANEQFF
TRBJ2-3	NA	TRBV6-6	few	17	TGTGCCAGCAGTTACGCCCGAGGTCTATTGGACGTAGATACGCAGTATTTT	CASSYARGLLDVDTQYF
TRBJ2-1	TRBD2	TRBV5-6	many	15	TGTGCCAGCAGCTTGGGAGCGGGAGCCAAAAATGAGCAGTTCTTC	CASSLGAGAKNEQFF
TRBJ1-1	NA	TRBV7-9	many	13	TGTGCCAGCAGCTTAGCGGCTTGGGTTGAAGCTTTCTTT	CASSLAAWVEAFF
TRBJ1-1	TRBD1	TRBV5-1	NA	17	TGCGCCAGCAGCTTGCCCAGGCGGACAGGGCTCGACACTGAAGCTTTCTTT	CASSLPRRTGLDTEAFF
TRBJ1-1	TRBD1	TRBV5-1	NA	14	TGCGCCAGCAGCCAGGGACAGATGAACACTGAAGCTTTCTTT	CASSQGQMNTEAFF
TRBJ2-3	TRBD1	TRBV20-1	NA	12	TGCAGTGCGGTCCAGGGGGTGGATACGCAGTATTTT	CSAVQGVDTQYF
TRBJ2-2	NA	TRBV3-1	few	16	TGTGCCTCAGCAAGCACCAGGATACTGAACACCGGGGAGCTGTTTTTT	CASASTRILNTGELFF
TRBJ2-7	TRBD2	TRBV27	NA	17	TGTGCCAGCAGTTTCTCCGGGACTAGCGGTTTAACCCACGAGCAGTACTTC	CASSFSGTSGLTHEQYF
TRBJ1-3	NA	TRBV18	NA	15	TGTGCCAGCTCACCAGATGGGGCTTCTGGAAACACCATATATTTT	CASSPDGASGNTIYF
TRBJ2-3	TRBD2	TRBV6-1	few	16	TGTGCCAGCACTGCCCTGACTAGCGGGAGGACCGATACGCAGTATTTT	CASTALTSGRTDTQYF
TRBJ2-2	NA	TRBV15	many	13	TGTGCCACCAGCACCCGCGCGCTAGGGGAGCTGTTTTTT	CATSTRALGELFF
TRBJ2-7	TRBD1	TRBV7-9	few	15	TGTGCCAGCAGCCCTCGGGACAGGGATTCCTACGAGCAGTACTTC	CASSPRDRDSYEQYF
TRBJ2-3	TRBD1	TRBV4-2	many	15	TGTGCCAGCAGTCCAACCGGGACAGGGGATGATACGCAGTATTTT	CASSPTGTGDDTQYF
TRBJ2-7	NA	TRBV10-3	NA	16	TGTGCCATCAGTGAGGACGGGACCTACCACTCCTACGAGCAGTACTTC	CAISEDGTYHSYEQYF
TRBJ1-1	NA	TRBV28	many	14	TGTGCCAGCGCCACAGGAGCGATGAACACTGAAGCTTTCTTT	CASATGAMNTEAFF
TRBJ2-1	NA	TRBV6-2/TRBV6-3	many	14	TGTGCCAGCAGTCCGACAGGAACATACAATGAGCAGTTCTTC	CASSPTGTYNEQFF
TRBJ1-2	NA	TRBV11-2	few	12	TGTGCCAGCAGCTTTTTAGGGAATGGCTACACCTTC	CASSFLGNGYTF
TRBJ1-5	NA	TRBV11-2	few	14	TGTGCCAGCAGCTTAGATCCAGGGGTTCAGCCCCAGCATTTT	CASSLDPGVQPQHF
TRBJ2-1	NA	TRBV6-7	few	15	TGTGCCAGCAGCTCGACAGGTCTCTCCTACAATGAGCAGTTCTTC	CASSSTGLSYNEQFF
TRBJ2-7	NA	TRBV27	few	14	TGTGCCAGCAGTTTAAACAGGGAGGGATACGAGCAGTACTTC	CASSLNREGYEQYF
TRBJ2-5	NA	TRBV28	few	14	TGTGCCAGCAGTTTAGGGCCAGATCAAGAGACCCAGTACTTC	CASSLGPDQETQYF
TRBJ2-3	NA	TRBV24-1	many	13	TGTGCCACCAGTGACCCTAACACAGATACGCAGTATTTT	CATSDPNTDTQYF
TRBJ1-1	NA	TRBV29-1	NA	14	TGCAGCGTTGAATGGGCGAGGGGAAACTTTGAAGCTTTCTTT	CSVEWARGNFEAFF
TRBJ1-1	NA	TRBV30	NA	13	TGTGCCTGGAGCGTCAGGGGAGGCCTTGAAACTTTCTTT	CAWSVRGGLETFF
TRBJ1-6	TRBD1	TRBV7-8	few	16	TGTGCCAGCAGCTTAGCCCCCAGACAGGGTCGTTCACCCCTCCACTTT	CASSLAPRQGRSPLHF
TRBJ2-5	TRBD1	TRBV4-3	few	16	TGCGCCAGCAGCCAAGGGGCAGCAGGGGGCCAAGAGACCCAGTACTTC	CASSQGAAGGQETQYF
TRBJ1-5	NA	TRBV7-2	many	16	TGTGCCAGCAGCCTTTCCGGGACCGCGACGGGGCAGCCCCAGCATTTT	CASSLSGTATGQPQHF
TRBJ2-7	NA	TRBV29-1	few	13	TGCAGCGTTATGAGGGGGGAATACTACGAGCAGTACTTC	CSVMRGEYYEQYF
TRBJ2-3	NA	TRBV7-9	NA	17	TGTGCCAGCGGAAGGGCGGGATCGTCTTTCCGCACAGATACGCAGTATTTT	CASGRAGSSFRTDTQYF
TRBJ2-1	NA	TRBV14	many	13	TGTGCCAGCAGCCAGCTCACAACAGGGAAGCAGTTCTTC	CASSQLTTGKQFF
TRBJ2-2	TRBD2	TRBV6-4	NA	16	TGTGCCAGCAGCCCACTAGCGGGGGCGAACACCGGGGAGCTGTTTTTT	CASSPLAGANTGELFF
TRBJ1-1	TRBD1	TRBV5-6	few	14	TGTGCCAGCAGCAGGGGGCTAGCGAACACTGAAGCTTTCTTT	CASSRGLANTEAFF
TRBJ2-3	NA	TRBV10-3	NA	14	TGTGCCATCAATATTGGGCAGATCACAGATACGCAGTATTTT	CAINIGQITDTQYF
TRBJ2-3	TRBD2	TRBV6-4	many	15	TGTGCCAGCAGTGGGACTAGCGGGGGCACAGATACGCAGTATTTT	CASSGTSGGTDTQYF
TRBJ1-2	NA	TRBV7-9	NA	17	TGTGCCAGCCACGGGGGGGCGTCGGTAGGGGTTCTATATGGCTACACCTTC	CASHGGASVGVLYGYTF
TRBJ2-5	NA	TRBV6-5	few	15	TGTGCCAGCAGTTACGAGGGGAGCACGCAAGAGACCCAGTACTTC	CASSYEGSTQETQYF
TRBJ1-6	NA	TRBV3-1	NA	13	TGTGCCAGCAGCTTCACTGAGAATTCACCCCTCCACTTT	CASSFTENSPLHF
TRBJ2-3	TRBD2	TRBV12-3/TRBV12-4	NA	15	TGTGCCAGCAGCCCGGGACTAGCGGGAGAAGATACGCAGTATTTT	CASSPGLAGEDTQYF
TRBJ2-7	NA	TRBV7-9	NA	14	TGTGCCAGCAGCTCGACGACAGGAACCTACGAGCAGTACTTC	CASSSTTGTYEQYF
TRBJ2-5	NA	TRBV30	few	14	TGTGCCTGGAGTTTTCCGGACAGAACAGAGACCCAGTACTTC	CAWSFPDRTETQYF
TRBJ1-1	NA	TRBV7-2	many	14	TGTGCCAGCAGCTTAGCCAGGGTGGACACTGAAGCTTTCTTT	CASSLARVDTEAFF
TRBJ2-3	TRBD2	TRBV7-6	NA	17	TGTGCCAGCAGCCCCCGGACTAGCGGGAGTAGCACAGATACGCAGTATTTT	CASSPRTSGSSTDTQYF
TRBJ2-5	NA	TRBV3-1	many	15	TGTGCCAGCAGCCAAGAGGGGCAGACACAAGAGACCCAGTACTTC	CASSQEGQTQETQYF
TRBJ2-5	TRBD2	TRBV6-2/TRBV6-3	few	16	TGTGCCAGCAGCCCCTCGGGGGGGCGAACCCGGCGGGCCCAGTACTTC	CASSPSGGRTRRAQYF
TRBJ2-5	TRBD1	TRBV4-2	NA	16	TGTGCCAGCAGCCCAGGGACAGGGGGCGCTTCAGAGACCCAGTACTTC	CASSPGTGGASETQYF
TRBJ1-4	TRBD1	TRBV4-2	few	16	TGTGCCAGCAGCCGCCAGGGACCAGGGGGTAATGAAAAACTGTTTTTT	CASSRQGPGGNEKLFF